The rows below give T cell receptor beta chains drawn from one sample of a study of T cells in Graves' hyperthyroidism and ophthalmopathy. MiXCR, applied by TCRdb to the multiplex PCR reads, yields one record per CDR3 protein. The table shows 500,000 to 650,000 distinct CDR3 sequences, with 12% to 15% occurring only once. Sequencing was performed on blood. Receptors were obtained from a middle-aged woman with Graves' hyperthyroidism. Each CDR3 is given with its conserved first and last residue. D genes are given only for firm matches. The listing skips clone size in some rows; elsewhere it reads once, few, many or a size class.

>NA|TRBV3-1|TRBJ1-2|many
CASSPFAGEITF
TGTGCCAGCAGCCCTTTCGCAGGGGAGATCACCTTC
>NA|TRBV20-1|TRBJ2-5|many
CSAQTATGETQYF
TGCAGTGCTCAGACAGCTACGGGAGAGACCCAGTACTTC
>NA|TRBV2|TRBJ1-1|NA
CASSRQTNTEAFF
TGTGCCAGCAGCCGACAGACTAACACTGAAGCTTTCTTT
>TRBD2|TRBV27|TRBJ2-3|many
CASSFREGGSTDTQYF
TGTGCCAGCAGTTTTCGGGAGGGGGGGAGCACAGATACGCAGTATTTT
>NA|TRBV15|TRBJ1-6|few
CATSRAIHSPLHF
TGTGCCACCAGCAGAGCAATCCATTCACCCCTCCACTTT
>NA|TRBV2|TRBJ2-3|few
CASSLPTLDTQYF
TGTGCCAGCAGTCTACCGACCTTGGATACGCAGTATTTT
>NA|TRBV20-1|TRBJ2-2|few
CSASGRNTGELFF
TGCAGTGCTAGCGGGAGGAACACCGGGGAGCTGTTTTTT
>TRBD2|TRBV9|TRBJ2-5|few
CASSVATSSGQETQYF
TGTGCCAGCAGCGTAGCTACCTCTAGCGGCCAAGAGACCCAGTACTTC
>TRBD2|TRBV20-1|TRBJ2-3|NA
CSARGASGRYLNTQYF
TGCAGTGCTAGAGGGGCTAGCGGGAGGTACCTCAATACGCAGTATTTT
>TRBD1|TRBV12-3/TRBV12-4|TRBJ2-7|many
CASSRGQGSYEQYF
TGTGCCAGCAGCCGGGGACAGGGATCCTACGAGCAGTACTTC
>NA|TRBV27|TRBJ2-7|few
CASSFTGDSYEQYF
TGTGCCAGCAGTTTCACGGGGGACTCCTACGAGCAGTACTTC
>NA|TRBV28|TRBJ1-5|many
CATQGTPPQHF
TGTGCCACCCAGGGGACCCCGCCCCAGCATTTT
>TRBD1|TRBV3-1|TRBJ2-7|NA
CASSQGTGTGMYEQYF
TGTGCCAGCAGCCAAGGTACCGGGACAGGGATGTACGAGCAGTACTTC
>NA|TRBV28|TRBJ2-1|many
CASSFASGGSSYNEQFF
TGTGCCAGCAGTTTTGCCAGCGGAGGAAGCTCCTACAATGAGCAGTTCTTC